The 27 T cell receptor beta chains below were found in one sample sequenced in a study of blood T cell repertoires in COVID-19. Repertoires were generated with immunoSEQ multiplex PCR, while TCRdb's copy carries only in-frame clones and drops some. This sample has 80,000 to 100,000 clones, with 81% found just once. The sample comprised peripheral blood. These receptor sequences come from a man in his 60s with acute or convalescent COVID-19.

In DNA form, the CDR3 reads TGTGCCAGCAGCGGCGGGACAGGGGGACGGGTTAGCACCGGGGAGCTGTTTTTT. It encodes CASSGGTGGRVSTGELFF. The chain employs TRBV5-6 and TRBJ2-2, with TRBD1 matching 11 bases. This CDR3 is built from 18 residues. Trimming cost V 4 bases and J 4 bases; bases outside gene matches: 12. Germline-derived CDR1 and CDR2 are SGHDT and YYEEEE.

The rearrangement links TRBV5-1 to TRBJ1-4; D remains unclear. Trimming stripped 1 base from V and 4 bases from J, with 8 bases between. In germline, CDR1 is SGHRS, CDR2 YFSETQ. The CDR3 runs to 14 residues. CDR3 loop: CASSLMTGNEKLFF. CDR3 sequence (DNA): TGCGCCAGCAGCTTGATGACGGGTAATGAAAAACTGTTTTTT.

The chain couples TRBV3-1 (or the pseudogene TRBV3-2) to TRBJ2-3; weak D call: TRBD1 (6 bases). The germline gives CDR1 LGHDT, CDR2 YNNKEL (reference sequence). Trimming shortened V by 1 base and J by 5 bases, and 25 bases separated the two germline ends. The CDR3 runs 19 residues. In DNA form, the CDR3 reads TGTGCCAGCAGCCAAGGGGATACACAGGGCCCAAGGTATGGAGATACGCAGTATTTT. This codes for CASSQGDTQGPRYGDTQYF.

V and J are TRBV28 and TRBJ2-7; 7 nucleotides match TRBD2. The CDR3 loop spans 16 amino acids. V lost 3 bases to trimming and J lost 1 base; unmatched junction nucleotides: 9. Germline V gene lookup returns CDR1 MDHEN and CDR2 SYDVKM. Written as DNA, the CDR3 is TGTGCCAGCAGTTTTTTGGGATCTAGCGGTTCCTACGAGCAGTACTTC. It translates to CASSFLGSSGSYEQYF. Full variable domain (outside the CDR3, taken from reference TRBV28 and TRBJ2-7): DVKVTQSSRYLVKRTGEKVFLECVQDMDHENMFWYRQDPGLGLRLIYFSYDVKMKEKGDIPEGYSVSREKKERFSLILESASTNQTSMYLCASSFLGSSGSYEQYFGPGTRLTVT.

The chain recombines TRBV5-1 with TRBJ2-2, with D possibly TRBD2 on 6 matching bases. The ends were cut back, 6 bases at V and 5 bases at J, with 14 bases in the middle. Germline CDR1 reads SGHRS; CDR2 reads YFSETQ. The CDR3 covers 14 residues. Written as DNA, the CDR3 is TGCGCCAGCACCGCGGGACCATTGACCGGGGAGCTGTTTTTT. Protein product: CASTAGPLTGELFF.

This sequence joins TRBV5-1 and TRBJ2-3, with 15 bases aligning to TRBD2. Germline lookup yields CDR1 SGHRS and CDR2 YFSETQ. The ends lost 4 bases at V and 5 bases at J; junction bases unmatched: 5. The CDR3 runs to 16 residues. The CDR3: CASSPGLAGGIDTQYF. CDR3 sequence (DNA): TGCGCCAGCAGCCCGGGACTAGCGGGGGGAATAGATACGCAGTATTTT.

The chain combines TRBV7-9 with TRBJ2-2; possible D gene TRBD1, 5 bases. The CDR3 is 17 residues long. Germline CDR1 and CDR2: SEHNR and FQNEAQ (reference sequence). Trimming removed 1 base from V and 3 bases from J, with 15 bases in between. This CDR3 reads CASSLGQPESYTGELFF. The CDR3 nucleotides are TGTGCCAGCAGCTTAGGACAGCCCGAGAGTTACACCGGGGAGCTGTTTTTT.

V gene TRBV10-1 combines with J gene TRBJ2-7, with 7 bases aligning to TRBD1. The ends lost 3 bases at V and 2 bases at J; junction bases unmatched: 7. Germline values: CDR1 WNHNN, CDR2 SYGVQD (reference sequence). CDR3 length: 15 amino acids. The CDR3 region is CASSDVGTATYEQYF. CDR3 DNA: TGCGCCAGCAGTGACGTCGGGACAGCTACCTACGAGCAGTACTTC.

This chain uses TRBV9 with TRBJ2-7, with TRBD1 identical over 7 bases. The CDR3 sequence is 15 residues long. The V and J ends lost 0 bases and 2 bases, in that order; junction bases with no gene match: 5. Looked up from germline, CDR1 is SGDLS and CDR2 is YYNGEE. CDR3 in amino acids: CASSVAGTETYEQYF. CDR3 sequence (DNA): TGTGCCAGCAGCGTAGCAGGGACAGAGACCTACGAGCAGTACTTC.

This clone was seen a single time. V and J are TRBV7-8 and TRBJ2-1; 7 bases match TRBD2. After removal of 4 bases from V and 4 bases from J, the junction contained 10 bases not matched to a gene. The CDR3 has 16 amino acids. In germline, CDR1 is SGHVS, CDR2 FQNEAQ. For the CDR3, the DNA is TGTGCCAGCAGCTCTCCCACTCGCGGGGGTTACAATGAGCAGTTCTTC. Its protein product is CASSSPTRGGYNEQFF.

The chain joins TRBV5-6 to TRBJ1-2; D uncertain. Trimming took 0 bases from V and 8 from J, leaving 11 bases between them. The CDR3 contains 13 residues. From germline, CDR1 is SGHDT and CDR2 YYEEEE. The CDR3 loop is CASSLARSFGYTF. CDR3 bases: TGTGCCAGCAGCTTGGCCCGCAGTTTCGGCTACACCTTC.

CDR3 in amino acids: CASSLTSGSNQEQFF. The CDR3 nucleotides read TGTGCCAGCAGCTTGACTAGCGGGAGCAATCAGGAGCAGTTCTTC. The chain recombines TRBV5-6 with TRBJ2-1; TRBD2 agrees at 11 bases. The CDR3 runs to 15 residues. Germline V gives CDR1 SGHDT, CDR2 YYEEEE. V lost 1 base and J lost 10; bases outside the gene matches: 7.

This clone showed up just once. In DNA form, the CDR3 reads TGTGCCAGCAGCCCGGACAGCGCTTGGAATTCACCCCTCCACTTT. This codes for CASSPDSAWNSPLHF. The V and J genes are TRBV5-5 and TRBJ1-6; a possible D gene is TRBD1 (6 bases). V was clipped by 4 bases and J by 7 bases, with 15 bases between them. CDR3 length: 15 amino acids. The germline gives CDR1 SGHKS, CDR2 YYEKEE (reference sequence).

The rearrangement links TRBV19 to TRBJ1-2; D not resolved. The CDR3 is 16 amino acids. V was trimmed by 3 bases and J by 2 bases, leaving 16 bases between them. Per the germline V gene, CDR1 is LNHDA and CDR2 is SQIVND (reference sequence). Here the CDR3 reads CASSIRPTTTNYGYTF. In nucleotides, the CDR3 is TGTGCCAGTAGTATCCGGCCAACCACTACAAACTATGGCTACACCTTC.

The V gene is TRBV7-9, the J gene TRBJ2-7; D gene ambiguous. Germline V gives CDR1 SEHNR, CDR2 FQNEAQ (reference sequence). The V end lost 5 bases, the J end lost 3 bases, and 8 bases lay between the germline ends. This CDR3 has 12 amino acids. The CDR3 loop reads CASSPLFYEQYF. The CDR3 nucleotides read TGTGCCAGCAGCCCCCTCTTCTACGAGCAGTACTTC.

This CDR3 reads CASSSGLPTDTQYF. CDR3 nucleotides: TGCGCCAGCAGCTCGGGACTACCCACAGATACGCAGTATTTT. The rearrangement uses TRBV5-1 and TRBJ2-3; 7 nucleotides line up with TRBD2. The CDR3 length is 14 residues. The ends lost 3 bases at V and 2 bases at J; junction bases unmatched: 3. CDR1 is SGHRS and CDR2 is YFSETQ in the germline V gene.

The chain recombines TRBV7-3 with TRBJ2-3; 10 nucleotides line up with TRBD2. V gave up 2 bases and J gave up 4 bases; unmatched junction bases: 6. The CDR3 is 16 residues long. Germline lookup yields CDR1 SGHTA and CDR2 FQGTGA. This CDR3 reads CASSLWASGSADTQYF. The CDR3 nucleotides are TGTGCCAGCAGCTTATGGGCTAGCGGGAGTGCAGATACGCAGTATTTT.

The rearrangement joins TRBV14 to TRBJ2-7; D possibly corresponds to TRBD1 (6 bases). Germline CDR1 SGHDN, CDR2 FVKESK. CDR3 length: 14 amino acids. Trimming removed 2 bases from V and 3 bases from J, with 11 bases in between. CDR3 loop: CASSQPDRYYEQYF. The CDR3 DNA sequence: TGTGCCAGCAGCCAACCAGACAGGTACTACGAGCAGTACTTC. Complete variable domain (other parts from reference TRBV14 and TRBJ2-7): EAGVTQFPSHSVIEKGQTVTLRCDPISGHDNLYWYRRVMGKEIKFLLHFVKESKQDESGMPNNRFLAERTGGTYSTLKVQPAELEDSGVYFCASSQPDRYYEQYFGPGTRLTVT.

The chain joins TRBV6-2 or TRBV6-3 to TRBJ1-1; D not certain. The germline V gene encodes CDR1 MNHEY and CDR2 SVGEGT. CDR3 length: 12 amino acids. Trimming left V 5 bases short and J 12 bases short, with 16 bases between. The CDR3, as DNA: TGTGCCAGCAGTGGCACCCGAAGCGAGTCTTTCTTT. It encodes CASSGTRSESFF.

V usage is TRBV5-4 and J usage is TRBJ2-7; TRBD1 might be the D (6 bases). Germline loops: CDR1 SGHNT, CDR2 YYREEE (reference sequence). Trimming shortened V by 4 bases and J by 5 bases, and 13 bases separated the two germline ends. This CDR3 has 13 amino acids. CDR3 in DNA: TGTGCCAGCAGCGAGGGACAAAGAAACGAGCAGTACTTC. It codes for CASSEGQRNEQYF.

The V gene is TRBV7-8, the J gene TRBJ2-7; no firm D call. The V gene lost 1 base and the J gene lost 3 bases, with 13 bases spanning the gap. The CDR3 is 15 residues long. The V gene's germline CDR1 is SGHVS and CDR2 FQNEAQ. CDR3 DNA: TGTGCCAGCAGCTTAGAGACATTGGGCTTCTACGAGCAGTACTTC. This encodes CASSLETLGFYEQYF.

This rearrangement joins TRBV11-2 to TRBJ2-5; TRBD1 matches 7 bases. The CDR3 is 15 amino acids. V lost 5 bases to trimming and J lost 1 base; unmatched junction nucleotides: 7. From germline, CDR1 is SGHAT and CDR2 FQNNGV. CDR3 sequence reads: CASSPWDRSQETQYF. The CDR3 region has the DNA TGTGCCAGCAGCCCCTGGGACAGATCCCAAGAGACCCAGTACTTC.

The rearrangement links TRBV28 to TRBJ2-7; D possibly corresponds to TRBD2 (7 bases). Trimming stripped 5 bases from V and 2 bases from J, with 13 bases between. The CDR3 has 14 amino acids. Germline V gene sequence: CDR1 MDHEN, CDR2 SYDVKM. CDR3 in amino acids: CASSGRGPTYEQYF. CDR3 coding DNA: TGTGCCAGCAGTGGGCGGGGGCCCACCTACGAGCAGTACTTC.

CDR3 coding DNA: TGTGCCAGCAGCTTGTCCCGGAGTGAAGCTTTCTTT. This gives the protein CASSLSRSEAFF. The chain carries TRBV7-9 and TRBJ1-1; D not certain. The CDR3 is 12 amino acids. In germline, CDR1 is SEHNR, CDR2 FQNEAQ (reference sequence). Trimming removed 3 bases from V and 7 bases from J, with 9 bases in between.

This clone was seen only a few times. The chain recombines TRBV2 with TRBJ2-5, with TRBD1 as a possible D gene (6 bases). CDR3 length: 14 amino acids. V dropped 4 bases and J dropped 1 base, with 10 bases sitting between them. Looked up from germline, CDR1 is SNHLY and CDR2 is FYNNEI. The CDR3 sequence: CASSVSRGQETQYF. CDR3 nucleotide sequence: TGTGCCAGCAGTGTAAGCAGGGGCCAAGAGACCCAGTACTTC.

CDR3 DNA: TGTGCCAGCGCCCGATTAGCGGGAGGAGTGGGTTACAATGAGCAGTTCTTC. It is translated as CASARLAGGVGYNEQFF. The V gene is TRBV13, the J gene TRBJ2-1; TRBD2 agrees at 10 bases. V gave up 8 bases and J gave up 4 bases; unmatched junction bases: 14. The CDR3 length is 17 residues. Germline-derived CDR1 and CDR2 are PRHDT and FYEKMQ (reference sequence).

This clone was counted a few times. The chain joins TRBV6-2 or TRBV6-3 to TRBJ1-4; D not certain. Trimming took off 2 bases at V and 5 bases at J, with 12 bases between the two ends. The CDR3 spans 15 residues. Germline lookup yields CDR1 MNHEY and CDR2 SVGEGT. The CDR3 DNA reads TGTGCCAGCAGTTACGTATGGAGGCTGAATGAAAAACTGTTTTTT. This codes for CASSYVWRLNEKLFF.